This T cell receptor (beta chain) was sequenced in a study of T cell changes during pregnancy in multiple sclerosis. Sequencing was performed with immunoSEQ multiplex PCR; in TCRdb, only in-frame clones are kept and a portion is missing. The sample holds over 45,000 clones, 85% to 95% seen once. This receptor was taken from a female donor in good health, enrolled as a control in a pregnancy study. Sequenced here: CD4+ T cells from peripheral blood mononuclear cells, sampled in the second trimester of pregnancy.

CDR3: CASRTTSGSYEQYF. The CDR3 region has the DNA TGTGCCAGTAGGACTACTAGCGGGAGTTACGAGCAGTACTTC. V usage is TRBV19 and J usage is TRBJ2-7, with 11 bases fitting TRBD2. Germline V gene sequence: CDR1 LNHDA, CDR2 SQIVND (reference sequence). This CDR3 has 14 residues. V was pared by 6 bases and J by 4 bases, with 5 bases of the junction left unmatched.